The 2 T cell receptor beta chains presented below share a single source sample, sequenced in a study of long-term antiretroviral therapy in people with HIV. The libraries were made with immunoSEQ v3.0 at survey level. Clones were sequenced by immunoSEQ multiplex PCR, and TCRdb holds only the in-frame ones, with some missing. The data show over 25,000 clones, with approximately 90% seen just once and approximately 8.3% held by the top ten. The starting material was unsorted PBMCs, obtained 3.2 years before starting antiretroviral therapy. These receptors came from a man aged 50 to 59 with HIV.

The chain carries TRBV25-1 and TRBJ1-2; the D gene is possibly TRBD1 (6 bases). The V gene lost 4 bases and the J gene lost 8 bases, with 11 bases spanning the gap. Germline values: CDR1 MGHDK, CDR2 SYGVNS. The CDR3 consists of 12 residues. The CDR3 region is CASSVGGWGYTF. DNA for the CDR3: TGTGCCAGCAGTGTTGGGGGCTGGGGCTACACCTTC.

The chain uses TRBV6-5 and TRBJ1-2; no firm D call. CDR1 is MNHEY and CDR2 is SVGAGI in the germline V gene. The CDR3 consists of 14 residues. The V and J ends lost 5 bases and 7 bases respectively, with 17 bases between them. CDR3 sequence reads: CASSPLDGSLGYTF. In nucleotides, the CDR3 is TGTGCCAGCAGTCCCCTGGACGGCTCACTTGGCTACACCTTC.